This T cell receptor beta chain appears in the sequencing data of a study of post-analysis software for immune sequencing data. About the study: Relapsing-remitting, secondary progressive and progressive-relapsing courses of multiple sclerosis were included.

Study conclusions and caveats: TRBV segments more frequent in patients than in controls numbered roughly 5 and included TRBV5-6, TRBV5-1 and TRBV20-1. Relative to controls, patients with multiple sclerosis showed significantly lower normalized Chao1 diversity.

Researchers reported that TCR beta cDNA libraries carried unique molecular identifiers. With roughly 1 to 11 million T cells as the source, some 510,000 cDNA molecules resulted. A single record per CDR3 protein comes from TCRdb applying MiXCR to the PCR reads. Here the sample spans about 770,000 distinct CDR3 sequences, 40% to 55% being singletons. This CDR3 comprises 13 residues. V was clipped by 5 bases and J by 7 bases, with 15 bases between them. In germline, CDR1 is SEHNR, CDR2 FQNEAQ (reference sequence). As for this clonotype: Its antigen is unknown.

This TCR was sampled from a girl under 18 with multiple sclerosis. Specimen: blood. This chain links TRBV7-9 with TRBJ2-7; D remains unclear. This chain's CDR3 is CASSLPTTDEQYF. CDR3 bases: TGTGCCAGCAGCCTACCCACCACGGATGAGCAGTACTTC.